A selection of T cell receptor beta chains follows, all from one sample in a study of memory CD4+ T cells and cytomegalovirus serostatus. The protocol was immunoSEQ multiplex PCR, while the TCRdb copy is restricted to in-frame clones and leaves out a portion. The sample consists of about 52,000 clones, just under 80% of them appearing once. Sequencing was performed on memory CD4+ T cells from blood. Every receptor here comes from an adult in good health and CMV-seronegative. The CDR3 runs from the conserved cysteine through the conserved F or W. Fields, in order: clone size, V gene, J gene, D gene, CDR3 protein, CDR3 DNA. D genes are given only for firm matches. Size is stated for part of the rows, as once, few or many counts, or as a class when the clone is expanded.

size: -; V: TRBV21-1; J: TRBJ2-7; D: -; CDR3: CASSKFSAEGYDEQYF; DNA: TGTGCCAGCAGCAAATTTTCGGCCGAGGGCTACGACGAGCAGTACTTC
size: -; V: TRBV6-4; J: TRBJ1-2; D: TRBD1; CDR3: CASSDGPTGGSYGYTF; DNA: TGTGCCAGCAGTGATGGTCCGACAGGGGGGTCCTATGGCTACACCTTC
size: -; V: TRBV14; J: TRBJ2-1; D: TRBD2; CDR3: CASSQALAGAREFF; DNA: TGTGCCAGCAGCCAAGCTCTAGCGGGGGCCCGGGAGTTCTTC
size: -; V: TRBV7-2; J: TRBJ2-7; D: TRBD2; CDR3: CASSSGLDFSYEQYF; DNA: TGTGCCAGCAGCTCGGGACTAGATTTTTCCTACGAGCAGTACTTC
size: -; V: TRBV7-8; J: TRBJ2-1; D: -; CDR3: CASSLVLDEQFF; DNA: TGTGCCAGCAGCTTAGTTCTGGATGAGCAGTTCTTC
size: few; V: TRBV7-2; J: TRBJ1-2; D: -; CDR3: CASSLDSRPQYGYTF; DNA: TGTGCCAGCAGCTTAGATAGCAGACCCCAGTATGGCTACACCTTC
size: -; V: TRBV12-5; J: TRBJ1-6; D: -; CDR3: CASGSQGGSPLHF; DNA: TGTGCTAGTGGTTCACAGGGAGGCTCACCCCTCCACTTT
size: once; V: TRBV11-3; J: TRBJ2-1; D: TRBD2; CDR3: CASSLTSGYNEQFF; DNA: TGTGCCAGCAGCTTAACTAGCGGGTACAATGAGCAGTTCTTC
size: -; V: TRBV7-9; J: TRBJ1-2; D: TRBD1; CDR3: CASSPGTGNLYTF; DNA: TGTGCCAGCAGCCCCGGGACAGGGAACTTATACACCTTC
size: -; V: TRBV30; J: TRBJ2-5; D: -; CDR3: CAWSVRVTGGGETQYF; DNA: TGTGCCTGGAGTGTAAGGGTTACCGGGGGCGGGGAGACCCAGTACTTC